In this sample, the clone carrying this T cell receptor (beta chain) turned up once. Authors' processing steps: Nucleated cell number was recorded as an estimate derived from reference gene primer amplification. Clones were sequenced by immunoSEQ multiplex PCR, and TCRdb holds only the in-frame ones, with some missing. The DNA gave D and trimming, while V, J and clone size come from that table. Here the sample spans approximately 200,000 clones, more than 80% being singletons. This specimen belongs to a study of blood T cell repertoires in COVID-19. Whole-study context: Acute and convalescent COVID-19 specimens originated in the United States, Italy and Spain. T cells, B-cell-depleted T cells, or PBMCs supplied cDNA or gDNA.

The clonotype comes from a woman over 75 with acute or convalescent COVID-19. The sample comprised peripheral blood.

CDR3 coding DNA: TGTGCCAGCAGCCCCACCCAGGGAGGAAACACCATATATTTT. Its protein product is CASSPTQGGNTIYF. The chain recombines TRBV4-2 with TRBJ1-3, with D tentatively TRBD1 (5 bases). Trimming stripped 4 bases from V and 4 bases from J, with 11 bases between. Germline CDR1 reads LGHNA; CDR2 reads YNFKEQ. The CDR3 has 14 residues.